This record concerns one T cell receptor beta chain sequence. This clonotype was detected only a few times. No cognate antigen has been identified for it. Qualities for individual bases were not recorded, and no much larger clone is one base off. Ficoll-Paque density gradient centrifugation was used to isolate PBMCs. The entry originates in a study of T-cell memory formation after mild COVID-19 (dated by TCRdb to 2020 to 2023). Describing the broader study: Most TCR sequence clusters were specific to one of the two donors. In a couple of donors, T-cell clones that expanded and contracted after mild COVID-19 were tracked by sequencing TCRalpha and TCRbeta repertoires over time. Two young, previously healthy adult volunteers, one female and one male, were included in the cohort. Overall results and qualifications from the work: From day 15 to 85, contracting clones showed balanced CD4/CD8 phenotypes, whereas a second wave of clones that expanded from day 15 to 37 leaned towards CD4+. The study included only two mild cases, and larger cohorts that include severe cases with pre-infection samples were judged to be necessary. Contracting CD4+ clones were found mainly in CM and EM memory subsets, while CD8+ clones were enriched in EMRA. Some responding clones were detected in pre-infection memory, which suggested that pre-existing cross-reactive memory T cells had joined the SARS-CoV-2 response. SARS-CoV-2 specificity of the second-wave clones peaking on day 37 was not confirmed.

The sample was run on an Illumina NovaSeq 6000. cDNA libraries for TCRalpha and TCRbeta were prepared by 5'RACE using constant-segment primers, with sample barcodes and unique molecular identifiers added. Trizol reagent was used to extract RNA from every sample. Amplification of the libraries took two PCR steps, and the second step added a second sample barcode plus Illumina TruSeq adapters. The libraries were sequenced on an Illumina NovaSeq using 2 x 150 bp paired-end reads. The paper's data handling went like this. Reads were demultiplexed and collapsed into UMI-guided consensus sequences with migec v1.2.7. Using mixcr v2.1.11, the UMI consensuses were aligned to TRA and TRB V and J templates and assembled into clonotypes. A clonotype was counted as expanded or contracted only when both edgeR and NoisET called the clonotype significant, with the noise models trained on biological replicates. For edgeR calls, the cutoffs were a false discovery rate-adjusted p below 0.01 and a log2 fold-change threshold of 1. As an exploratory analysis of dynamics, PCA with hierarchical clustering was applied to max-normalized trajectories of the 1000 most abundant clonotypes. Each responding clone was given a CD4 or CD8 phenotype based on the CD4+ and CD8+ repertoires, which had been sequenced separately. The public reads were quality trimmed at Q25 with fastp and then assembled into clones with MiXCR by TCRdb, keeping productive beta chains. Rows are combined by CDR3 protein, so each entry shows the most common genes and DNA. TCRdb's processing, not the study's, gives the V and J calls here. The sample data list about 560,000 distinct CDR3 sequences, and approximately 21% of these were observed just once. Roughly 9.1% of the sample comes from the top ten.

The trim is 3 bases for V and 0 bases for J, with a gap of 15 bases between the germline ends. Including cysteine and phenylalanine, the CDR3 has 17 amino acids. Just the 51-base CDR3 DNA is kept, in frame starting at base 1. The sequence was collected from an adult woman who had mild COVID-19 (a few samples of this study predate the infection). The sample titles of this study are shuffled in the database, so cell type and time point are left out; the donor was told from shared clones. In this chain, TRBV12-3 or TRBV12-4 is recombined with TRBJ1-3; the D gene remains uncertain. The sequenced sample consisted of PBMCs or a T cell subset sorted from them (not recorded which). The CDR3 region: CASSFLPITTSGNTIYF. The sequenced DNA: TGTGCCAGCAGTTTTCTCCCAATAACTACCTCTGGAAACACCATATATTTT.